These T cell receptor beta chains were read from a single sample in a study of radiotherapy plus CTLA-4 blockade in lung cancer. Only in-frame clones appear in the TCRdb table, and some are missing; sequencing was by immunoSEQ multiplex PCR. The sample lists 85,000 to 90,000 clones; approximately 86% were seen once. Sample: peripheral blood, taken from a patient treated with radiotherapy plus ipilimumab. Source of these receptors: a human donor with non-small cell lung cancer that progressed on radiotherapy plus ipilimumab. The CDR3 runs from the conserved cysteine through the conserved F or W. A D gene is named only where the DNA matches it firmly. Clone sizes are given selectively: once, few, many, or a class where the clone is expanded.

j_gene | abundance | d_gene | v_gene | CDR3aa | CDR3nt
TRBJ2-7 | NA | NA | TRBV6-6 | CASTPGALYEQYF | TGTGCCAGCACACCCGGGGCCCTCTACGAGCAGTACTTC
TRBJ1-5 | NA | NA | TRBV6-5 | CASSYGASNQPQHF | TGTGCCAGCAGTTACGGCGCCTCAAATCAGCCCCAGCATTTT
TRBJ2-7 | NA | TRBD2 | TRBV7-2 | CASSLAGTSGTEQYF | TGTGCCAGCAGCTTAGCTGGGACTAGCGGGACCGAGCAGTACTTC
TRBJ1-5 | NA | TRBD1 | TRBV29-1 | CSVGTGVSNQPQHF | TGCAGCGTCGGGACAGGGGTTAGCAATCAGCCCCAGCATTTT
TRBJ1-2 | NA | TRBD1 | TRBV18 | CASSPPPGGLGYTF | TGTGCCAGCTCACCACCCCCAGGGGGCTTAGGCTACACCTTC
TRBJ2-1 | NA | TRBD1 | TRBV6-6 | CASDDRGTHTHNEQFF | TGTGCCAGCGACGACAGGGGGACTCACACACACAATGAGCAGTTCTTC
TRBJ2-5 | NA | NA | TRBV30 | CAWSRTLGETQYF | TGTGCCTGGAGTCGTACCTTGGGAGAGACCCAGTACTTC
TRBJ1-1 | NA | NA | TRBV9 | CASSVTVGERNTEAFF | TGTGCCAGCAGCGTAACGGTGGGGGAAAGGAACACTGAAGCTTTCTTT
TRBJ1-5 | NA | NA | TRBV19 | CASRTGGLSNQPQHF | TGTGCCAGTAGGACCGGTGGGCTTAGCAATCAGCCCCAGCATTTT
TRBJ2-7 | NA | NA | TRBV9 | CASSVAAGTPYEQYF | TGTGCCAGCAGCGTAGCTGCGGGGACACCCTACGAGCAGTACTTC
TRBJ2-7 | NA | TRBD1 | TRBV4-1 | CASSQTRDSISEQYF | TGCGCCAGCAGCCAGACCCGGGACAGCATCTCCGAGCAGTACTTC
TRBJ2-1 | NA | NA | TRBV7-3 | CASSLAGAYNEQFF | TGTGCCAGCAGCTTAGCGGGGGCTTACAATGAGCAGTTCTTC
TRBJ1-2 | NA | NA | TRBV29-1 | CSVEVLRAGGYTF | TGCAGCGTTGAAGTCCTAAGGGCGGGGGGCTACACCTTC
TRBJ1-6 | NA | NA | TRBV6-5 | CASRPRQGSPLHF | TGTGCCAGCAGGCCTAGACAAGGCTCACCCCTCCACTTT
TRBJ2-6 | NA | NA | TRBV29-1 | CSVVGGSGANVLTF | TGCAGCGTCGTGGGGGGCTCTGGGGCCAACGTCCTGACTTTC
TRBJ1-4 | NA | NA | TRBV9 | CASSVLGSDVEKLFF | TGTGCCAGCAGCGTATTAGGGTCGGATGTTGAAAAACTGTTTTTT
TRBJ2-7 | NA | NA | TRBV30 | CAWSRLQGLYEQYF | TGTGCCTGGAGTAGGCTACAGGGCCTTTACGAGCAGTACTTC
TRBJ2-1 | NA | NA | TRBV4-2 | CASSQDVGEQFF | TGTGCCAGCAGCCAAGATGTGGGTGAGCAGTTCTTC
TRBJ2-3 | NA | NA | TRBV10-3 | CAISESASALDTQYF | TGTGCCATCAGTGAGTCTGCTAGCGCCCTCGATACGCAGTATTTT
TRBJ1-4 | NA | NA | TRBV18 | CASSPFGQGPNEKLFF | TGTGCCAGCTCACCATTCGGGCAGGGTCCTAATGAAAAACTGTTTTTT
TRBJ2-4 | NA | NA | TRBV28 | CASSFVADIQYF | TGTGCCAGCAGTTTCGTTGCGGACATTCAGTACTTC
TRBJ1-2 | once | NA | TRBV30 | CAWSVPPSGYTF | TGTGCCTGGAGTGTACCCCCATCCGGCTACACCTTC
TRBJ1-2 | NA | NA | TRBV4-3 | CASSQAFGTTTNNYGYTF | TGCGCCAGCAGCCAAGCGTTTGGTACTACAACGAATAACTATGGCTACACCTTC
TRBJ1-6 | few | TRBD1 | TRBV4-1 | CASSTRDSNYNSPLHF | TGCGCCAGCAGCACTCGGGACAGTAACTATAATTCACCCCTCCACTTT
TRBJ2-7 | NA | NA | TRBV5-1 | CASSFGASYEQYF | TGCGCCAGCAGCTTCGGAGCGTCCTACGAGCAGTACTTC
TRBJ1-2 | NA | NA | TRBV29-1 | CSVQGVVGYTF | TGCAGCGTTCAGGGAGTAGTCGGCTACACCTTC
TRBJ2-5 | NA | NA | TRBV9 | CASSPRGANQETQYF | TGTGCCAGCAGCCCCCGCGGGGCCAATCAAGAGACCCAGTACTTC
TRBJ1-5 | NA | NA | TRBV29-1 | CSVEETGTGPQHF | TGCAGCGTTGAAGAAACAGGGACTGGGCCCCAGCATTTT
TRBJ2-3 | NA | TRBD2 | TRBV5-4 | CASSLVHAGGTDTQYF | TGTGCCAGCAGCTTGGTCCATGCGGGGGGCACAGATACGCAGTATTTT
TRBJ2-7 | NA | NA | TRBV7-6 | CASSLALPVEAYEQYF | TGTGCCAGCAGCTTAGCTTTGCCGGTGGAGGCCTACGAGCAGTACTTC
TRBJ1-1 | NA | NA | TRBV6-1 | CASTNGGANTEAFF | TGTGCCAGCACCAACGGGGGGGCAAACACTGAAGCTTTCTTT
TRBJ1-1 | NA | NA | TRBV7-9 | CASSLSGGWEDTEAFF | TGTGCCAGCAGCTTATCCGGGGGCTGGGAGGACACTGAAGCTTTCTTT
TRBJ2-7 | few | NA | TRBV6-1 | CASRHSGEQYF | TGTGCCAGCAGACACAGCGGCGAGCAGTACTTC
TRBJ2-1 | NA | NA | TRBV18 | CASSPPAQQRYNEQFF | TGTGCCAGCTCACCACCGGCTCAGCAGAGGTACAATGAGCAGTTCTTC
TRBJ2-7 | NA | TRBD2 | TRBV2 | CASREALAGAGEQYF | TGTGCCAGCAGAGAAGCACTAGCGGGAGCAGGCGAGCAGTACTTC
TRBJ1-2 | few | NA | TRBV6-5 | CASSTHNYGYTF | TGTGCCAGCAGTACACACAACTATGGCTACACCTTC
TRBJ2-6 | NA | NA | TRBV18 | CASSPRGASGANVLTF | TGTGCCAGCTCCCCCAGGGGGGCGTCTGGGGCCAACGTCCTGACTTTC
TRBJ2-7 | NA | TRBD2 | TRBV4-2 | CASSQALAGGYEQYF | TGTGCCAGCAGCCAAGCTCTAGCGGGGGGTTACGAGCAGTACTTC
TRBJ2-2 | NA | TRBD1 | TRBV28 | CASRGDGTGNTGELFF | TGTGCCAGCAGAGGGGATGGGACAGGGAACACCGGGGAGCTGTTTTTT
TRBJ1-1 | NA | NA | TRBV4-2 | CASRTGGNTEAFF | TGTGCCAGCAGGACGGGGGGCAACACTGAAGCTTTCTTT
TRBJ1-4 | NA | NA | TRBV6-5 | CASSPQGRIGKLFF | TGTGCCAGCAGCCCACAGGGTCGCATCGGAAAACTGTTTTTT
TRBJ2-1 | NA | TRBD1 | TRBV14 | CASSKGAPRYEQFF | TGTGCCAGCAGTAAGGGGGCCCCCCGGTATGAGCAGTTCTTC
TRBJ2-5 | NA | NA | TRBV15 | CATSRGKGREQETQYF | TGTGCCACCAGCAGAGGCAAGGGGCGGGAACAAGAGACCCAGTACTTC
TRBJ2-1 | few | TRBD2 | TRBV25-1 | CASSQGTSRHLNEQFF | TGTGCCAGCAGTCAAGGGACTAGTCGACATTTGAATGAGCAGTTCTTC
TRBJ2-1 | NA | TRBD2 | TRBV6-5 | CASSPGLADNEQFF | TGTGCCAGCAGCCCGGGACTAGCGGACAATGAGCAGTTCTTC
TRBJ1-3 | NA | NA | TRBV27 | CASSLARGSGNTIYF | TGTGCCAGCAGTCTAGCTAGGGGTTCCGGAAACACCATATATTTT
TRBJ1-5 | NA | NA | TRBV11-2 | CASSLDEGRQPQHF | TGTGCCAGCAGCTTAGACGAGGGCAGACAGCCCCAGCATTTT
TRBJ2-7 | NA | TRBD1 | TRBV4-1 | CASSQAGQGSYEQYF | TGCGCCAGCAGCCAAGCAGGACAGGGCTCCTACGAGCAGTACTTC
TRBJ1-2 | once | NA | TRBV4-3 | CASSQAMFGGYTF | TGCGCCAGCAGCCAAGCCATGTTTGGTGGCTACACCTTC
TRBJ2-5 | NA | TRBD2 | TRBV5-1 | CASSLIGEGQETQYF | TGCGCCAGCAGCTTGATCGGGGAGGGCCAAGAGACCCAGTACTTC
TRBJ1-4 | NA | NA | TRBV18 | CASSLERRDNEKLFF | TGTGCCAGCTCACTAGAGCGGCGGGATAATGAAAAACTGTTTTTT
TRBJ2-7 | NA | NA | TRBV7-6 | CASSLASPPGGSRSYEQYF | TGTGCCAGCAGCTTAGCTTCCCCCCCCGGGGGCAGCAGGTCCTACGAGCAGTACTTC
TRBJ1-1 | NA | NA | TRBV27 | CASSPSGGTEAFF | TGTGCCAGCAGTCCCTCCGGGGGTACTGAAGCTTTCTTT